One sample yielded the 11 T cell receptor beta chains listed below, sequenced in a study of molecular identifiers for immune sequencing clone quantification. Each CDR3 protein is one row after TCRdb ran MiXCR on the PCR reads. The sample lists about 640,000 distinct CDR3 sequences, about 20% occurring once. Sequenced material: naive CD8+ T cells from blood, with Jurkat cell RNA spiked in. Regarding subset: FACS-sorted CD8+CD4-CCR7+CD45RA+ naive T cells. These receptors were collected from a human donor in good health. Some libraries in this study had Jurkat cell RNA spiked in.

This clonotype was seen repeatedly, ten times or more. This chain connects TRBV6-5 to TRBJ2-7; either TRBD1 or TRBD2 may fit D (5 bases each). Germline CDR1 is MNHEY and CDR2 is SVGAGI. This CDR3 spans 11 amino acids. V was cut by 5 bases and J by 8 bases, with 10 bases left in between. CDR3 DNA sequence: TGTGCCAGCAGTCAGGGAGTACAGCAGTACTTC. This encodes CASSQGVQQYF.

This clonotype was counted between two and nine times. The gene calls are TRBV20-1 and TRBJ2-7; 8 nucleotides line up with TRBD2. With V trimmed by 3 bases and J by 0 bases, 10 bases remained unmatched. The CDR3 has 16 amino acids. From germline, CDR1 is DFQATT and CDR2 SNEGSKA (reference sequence). CDR3 residues: CSARGPGLVSSYEQYF. CDR3 nucleotide sequence: TGCAGTGCTAGGGGTCCGGGACTAGTGAGCTCCTACGAGCAGTACTTC.

This clonotype showed up many times. The chain recombines TRBV10-3 with TRBJ2-5, with D hard to call. Germline loops: CDR1 ENHRY, CDR2 SYGVKD. This CDR3 is built from 13 residues. V was pared by 3 bases and J by 0 bases, with 5 bases between. The CDR3 protein is CAISDRYQETQYF. Written as DNA, the CDR3 is TGTGCCATCAGTGACAGATACCAAGAGACCCAGTACTTC.

The V gene is TRBV12-3 or TRBV12-4, the J gene TRBJ2-5, with unresolved D. The CDR3 consists of 14 residues. Trimming removed 1 base at V and 1 base at J, with 7 bases between. The CDR3 DNA reads TGTGCCAGCAGTTTAGGATGGGGCCAAGAGACCCAGTACTTC. As protein: CASSLGWGQETQYF.

This clonotype was seen ten or more times. V usage is TRBV27 and J usage is TRBJ2-7, with D perhaps matching TRBD1 (8 bases). Germline loops: CDR1 MNHEY, CDR2 SMNVEV (reference sequence). Trimming stripped 6 bases from V and 1 base from J, with 16 bases between. This CDR3 has 15 residues. CDR3 in DNA: TGTGCCAGCAGAGAGGGAGGGACAGGTTCCTACGAGCAGTACTTC. Residues: CASREGGTGSYEQYF.

This clonotype came up a few times. This CDR3 fails to terminate in the conserved phenylalanine or tryptophan, so it likely reflects a read error. The chain carries TRBV4-3 and TRBJ2-7, with TRBD1 as a possible D gene (5 bases). The germline gives CDR1 LGHNA, CDR2 YSLEER. Trimming left V 0 bases short and J 2 bases short, with 11 bases between. The length of the CDR3 is 15 residues. The CDR3 DNA reads TGCGCCAGCAGCCAAGAAGGGGTCGGACCCTACGAGCAGTACTCC. Its protein is CASSQEGVGPYEQYS.

This clonotype was counted many times. V is TRBV6-5 and J is TRBJ1-1, with D possibly being TRBD1 (6 bases). V was clipped by 5 bases and J by 2 bases, with 15 bases between them. The CDR3 spans 15 residues. The germline gives CDR1 MNHEY, CDR2 SVGAGI. As DNA, the CDR3 is TGTGCCAGCAGTCCCTCGGGGGGGCCCAACACTGAAGCTTTCTTT. As protein: CASSPSGGPNTEAFF.

The table lists this clonotype with many counts. The J gene is TRBJ2-7, the V gene TRBV4-3; 8 nucleotides line up with TRBD1. There are 15 residues in the CDR3. Germline loops: CDR1 LGHNA, CDR2 YSLEER. V shed 0 bases and J 6 bases; nucleotides not matched to a gene: 7. The CDR3 bases are TGCGCCAGCAGCCAAGAAAGACAGGGGACCGGCGAGCAGTACTTC. Protein sequence: CASSQERQGTGEQYF.

Notes on this clonotype: A much larger clonotype is one base distant, so this may be a read error. J is TRBJ2-7 and V is TRBV7-9, with D maybe TRBD1 (6 bases). V lost 6 bases and J 6 bases, leaving 15 bases between the germline ends. Looked up from germline, CDR1 is SEHNR and CDR2 is FQNEAQ (reference sequence). This CDR3 comprises 13 residues. The chain's CDR3 is CASRRTESCEQYF. The CDR3 DNA sequence: TGTGCCAGCAGGAGGACAGAAAGCTGCGAGCAGTACTTC. Drawing the rest from reference TRBV7-9 and TRBJ2-7, the complete variable domain is DTGVSQNPRHKITKRGQNVTFRCDPISEHNRLYWYRQTLGQGPEFLTYFQNEAQLEKSRLLSDRFSAERPKGSFSTLEIQRTEQGDSAMYLCASRRTESCEQYFGPGTRLTVT.

There are many counts of this clonotype. This rearrangement joins TRBV29-1 to TRBJ2-1, with 7 bases fitting TRBD2. This CDR3 has 14 residues. Germline trimming cut 3 bases from V and 1 base from J; bases unmatched to any gene: 3. CDR1 and CDR2 (germline): SQVTM, ANQGSEA. The DNA for the CDR3 is TGCAGCGTTGATGGACTAGTTTCCTACAATGAGCAGTTCTTC. It specifies CSVDGLVSYNEQFF.

This clonotype was observed at least ten times. The V and J genes are TRBV29-1 and TRBJ2-5; D is ambiguous. The CDR3 is 13 residues long. The V and J ends lost 6 bases and 0 bases respectively, with 11 bases between them. Germline V gives CDR1 SQVTM, CDR2 ANQGSEA. The CDR3 nucleotides are TGCAGCGTGGCTTCACCGTACCAAGAGACCCAGTACTTC. This codes for CSVASPYQETQYF.